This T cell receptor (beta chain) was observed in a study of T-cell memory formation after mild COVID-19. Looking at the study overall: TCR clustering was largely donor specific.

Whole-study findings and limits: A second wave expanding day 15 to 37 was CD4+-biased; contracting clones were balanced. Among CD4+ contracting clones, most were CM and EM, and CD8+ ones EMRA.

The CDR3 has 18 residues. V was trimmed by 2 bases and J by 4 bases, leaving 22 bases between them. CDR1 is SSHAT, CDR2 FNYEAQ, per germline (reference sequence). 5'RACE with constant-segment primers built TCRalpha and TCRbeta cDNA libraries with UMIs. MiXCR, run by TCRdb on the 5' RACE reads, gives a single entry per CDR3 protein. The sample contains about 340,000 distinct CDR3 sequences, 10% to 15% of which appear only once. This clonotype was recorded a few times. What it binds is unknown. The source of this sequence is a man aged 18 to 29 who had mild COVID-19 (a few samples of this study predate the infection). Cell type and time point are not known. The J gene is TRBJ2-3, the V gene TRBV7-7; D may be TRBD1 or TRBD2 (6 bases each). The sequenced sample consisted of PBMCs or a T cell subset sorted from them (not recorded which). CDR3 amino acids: CASSLRGGGPSIPDTQYF. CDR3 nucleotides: TGTGCCAGCAGCTTAAGAGGAGGGGGGCCATCCATCCCAGATACGCAGTATTTT.